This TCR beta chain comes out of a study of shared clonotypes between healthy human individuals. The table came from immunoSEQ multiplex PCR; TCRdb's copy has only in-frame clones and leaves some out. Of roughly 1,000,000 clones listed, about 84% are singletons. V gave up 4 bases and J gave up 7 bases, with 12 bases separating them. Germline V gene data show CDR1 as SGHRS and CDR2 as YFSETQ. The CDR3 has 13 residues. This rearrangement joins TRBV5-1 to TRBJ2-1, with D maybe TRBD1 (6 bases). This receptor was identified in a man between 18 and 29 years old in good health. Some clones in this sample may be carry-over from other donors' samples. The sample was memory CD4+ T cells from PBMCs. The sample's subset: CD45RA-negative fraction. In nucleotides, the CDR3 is TGCGCCAGCAGCCCCACAGGGAAGAATGAGCAGTTCTTC. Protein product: CASSPTGKNEQFF.